This T cell receptor beta chain came from a study of cytomegalovirus exposure and HLA in healthy donors. The overall study: An early release of data contained approximately 80 million unique TCRs, which came from HLA-typed donors. General study results and limits: Most TCR sequences showed up rarely, but some public TCRs showed up in many donors.

The PCR was carried out with 60 Vbeta primers and 13 Jbeta primers. Profiled with immunoSEQ multiplex PCR; TCRdb holds only in-frame clones, not every one. The repertoire holds around 200,000 clones, with approximately 82% as singletons. As concerns this clone: The antigen is unknown.

CDR3 size: 16 residues. Germline V gives CDR1 SGHDN, CDR2 FVKESK. The V end was cut by 1 base, the J end by 1 base, with 13 bases between. The gene calls are TRBV14 and TRBJ1-1, with no clear D. The specimen was PBMCs. This TCR derives from a girl aged 2 to 10 in good health and CMV-seropositive. This chain's CDR3 is CASSQGSGWANTEAFF. In DNA form, the CDR3 reads TGTGCCAGCAGCCAAGGCAGTGGCTGGGCGAACACTGAAGCTTTCTTT.